This T cell receptor beta chain was sequenced in a study of shared clonotypes between healthy human individuals. For the study at large: Each donor's CD4 naive and CD4 memory cells filled three plates apiece, CD8 naive two, and CD8 memory one. Whole-study results and caveats: Shared clonotypes across all four donors exceeded non-shared ones in generation probability. What rarefaction showed was incomplete sorted-subset sequencing despite large depth.

For every subset, genomic DNA was evenly distributed across several immunoSEQ plates. Produced via immunoSEQ multiplex PCR; TCRdb's table is partial and in-frame only. The data show about 2.3 million clones, 85% to 95% seen once. Trimming removed 1 base from V and 10 bases from J, with 13 bases in between. The CDR3 covers 14 residues. CDR1 SEHNR and CDR2 FQNEAQ come from the germline V gene (reference sequence). Details on this clone: No antigen is known for it.

The sequenced material came from naive CD4+ T cells from PBMCs. Subset defined: CD45RA+ positively selected. The genes are TRBV7-9 and TRBJ2-2, with unresolved D. The TCR comes from a man between 18 and 29 years old in good health. Some clones in this sample may be carry-over from other donors' samples. The DNA of the CDR3 is TGTGCCAGCAGCTTAGTGAGGCCTCCTGCGGAGCTGTTTTTT. Translated: CASSLVRPPAELFF.